Each of the 9 T cell receptor beta chains below was sequenced from the same sample in a study of T cell responses to AZD1222 COVID-19 vaccine. Measured with immunoSEQ multiplex PCR; TCRdb has only the in-frame clones, and not every one. In the table there are approximately 93,000 clones, about 89% of which are singletons. The sample consisted of peripheral blood, taken 28 days after the second AZD1222 dose. These receptor sequences come from an adult who received the AZD1222 COVID-19 vaccine.

The CDR3 loop is CASRRSKGSYNEQFF. CDR3 DNA sequence: TGTGCCAGCAGGCGGTCCAAAGGCTCCTACAATGAGCAGTTCTTC. The chain uses TRBV27 and TRBJ2-1, with D hard to call. Between the trimmed V and J ends, which lost 6 bases and 0 bases, there was a span of 12 bases. The CDR3 spans 15 residues. CDR1 and CDR2 from the germline V gene are MNHEY and SMNVEV (reference sequence).

The gene calls are TRBV15 and TRBJ2-1; no definite D call. Germline V gene sequence: CDR1 LNHNV, CDR2 YYDKDF (reference sequence). The CDR3 runs to 15 residues. V was trimmed by 0 bases and J by 7 bases, leaving 13 bases between them. The CDR3 DNA follows: TGTGCCACCAGCAGAGATCGGGTCCCAATGAATGAGCAGTTCTTC. It yields the protein CATSRDRVPMNEQFF.

Turning to this clone: One end of the junction is discordant with germline, which a read error may explain. The V and J genes are TRBV7-7 and TRBJ2-2; 9 positions match TRBD1. The CDR3 loop spans 15 amino acids. Germline values: CDR1 SSHAT, CDR2 FNYEAQ (reference sequence). The CDR3 here is CASSLGQGNTGELFF. The CDR3 bases are TGTGCTAGCAGCCTGGGACAGGGGAACACCGGGGAGCTGTTTTTT.

The V call is TRBV4-1, the J call TRBJ2-7; D might be TRBD1 (6 bases). The CDR3 runs to 15 residues. The germline gives CDR1 MGHRA, CDR2 YSYEKL. The ends were cut back, 1 base at V and 4 bases at J, with 14 bases in the middle. This CDR3 is CASSQVSQGSYEQYF. The CDR3 DNA follows: TGCGCCAGCAGCCAAGTCTCCCAGGGGTCTTACGAGCAGTACTTC.

The V call is TRBV6-5, the J call TRBJ1-2; maybe TRBD1 (6 bases). The V and J ends lost 9 bases and 0 bases respectively, with 17 bases between them. Per germline, CDR1 MNHEY and CDR2 SVGAGI. The CDR3 runs 15 residues. This CDR3 reads CARFQTGLPNYGYTF. CDR3 sequence (DNA): TGTGCCAGATTCCAAACAGGGCTACCTAACTATGGCTACACCTTC.

The chain combines TRBV7-2 with TRBJ1-5; a weak D match, TRBD1 (5 bases). V dropped 4 bases and J dropped 3 bases, with 13 bases sitting between them. Germline CDR1 and CDR2: SGHTA and FQGNSA. The CDR3 consists of 15 residues. DNA of the CDR3: TGTGCCAGCAGCTCGGGACGGGGCAACAATCAGCCCCAGCATTTT. This encodes CASSSGRGNNQPQHF.

The V and J genes are TRBV4-1 and TRBJ2-1; 7 positions match TRBD1. J lost 7 bases, V lost 6 bases, and 12 bases had no gene match. This CDR3 region has 15 residues. The germline gives CDR1 MGHRA, CDR2 YSYEKL. In DNA form, the CDR3 reads TGCGCCAGCAGGCGAACTACGACAGGGCCGAATGAGCAGTTCTTC. This codes for CASRRTTTGPNEQFF.

The chain carries TRBV5-5 and TRBJ1-2; 8 nucleotides match TRBD1. The CDR3 is 14 residues long. After removal of 2 bases from V and 4 bases from J, the junction contained 4 bases not matched to a gene. Germline V gene sequence: CDR1 SGHKS, CDR2 YYEKEE (reference sequence). The CDR3, as DNA: TGTGCCAGCAGCTTATCAGGGGGCCTCTATGGCTACACCTTC. Protein sequence: CASSLSGGLYGYTF.

This chain links TRBV9 with TRBJ1-5; D not resolved. V shed 3 bases and J shed 0 bases, with 16 bases lying between them. This CDR3 has 17 residues. The germline CDR1 and CDR2 sequences are SGDLS and YYNGEE. The CDR3 sequence is CASSGDAGPFSNQPQHF. CDR3 nucleotide sequence: TGTGCCAGCAGCGGCGACGCAGGCCCCTTTAGCAATCAGCCCCAGCATTTT.